This paragraph reports one T cell receptor (beta chain). These data belong to a study of T cells after yellow fever vaccination. From the 5' RACE reads, TCRdb called clonotypes with MiXCR, one entry per CDR3 protein. The top ten hold 3% to 4% of the sample, which has 280,000 or so distinct CDR3 sequences, 8.5% to 10% seen once. CDR3 length equals 14 residues. The germline gives CDR1 SEHNR, CDR2 FQNEAQ (reference sequence). The V and J ends lost 1 base and 5 bases respectively, with 11 bases between them. The sample in question was CD4+ T cells sorted from PBMCs, obtained 5 days after the yellow fever booster vaccination. V gene TRBV7-9 combines with J gene TRBJ1-1; D remains ambiguous. The clonotype originates from a man aged 18 to 29 who received the YFV17D yellow fever vaccine. The CDR3 DNA reads as TGTGCCAGCAGCTTAGACGGACGCTGGACTGAAGCTTTCTTT. Translation gives CASSLDGRWTEAFF.